These 25 T cell receptor beta chains came from one sample sequenced in a study of cytomegalovirus exposure and HLA in healthy donors. Assay used: immunoSEQ multiplex PCR; TCRdb lists only in-frame clones, some missing. The sample has 160,000 or so clones, around 89% seen once. Sequencing used PBMCs. The receptors shown here come from a man younger than 30 in good health and CMV-seronegative.

This chain uses TRBV29-1 with TRBJ2-7, with 10 nucleotides matching TRBD1. Germline V gives CDR1 SQVTM, CDR2 ANQGSEA. The CDR3 extends over 14 amino acids. The V and J ends lost 7 bases and 2 bases, in that order; junction bases with no gene match: 8. CDR3 region: CSAGGGTGAYEQYF. The DNA of the CDR3 is TGCAGCGCCGGAGGCGGGACAGGGGCCTACGAGCAGTACTTC.

This rearrangement joins TRBV7-9 to TRBJ2-7; 13 nucleotides agree with TRBD2. Germline V lookup: CDR1 SEHNR, CDR2 FQNEAQ (reference sequence). This CDR3 region has 11 residues. CDR3 residues: CTSGRAYEQYF. CDR3 DNA: TGTACTAGCGGGAGGGCCTACGAGCAGTACTTC. The full variable domain, completed using reference TRBV7-9 and TRBJ2-7, is DTGVSQNPRHKITKRGQNVTFRCDPISEHNRLYWYRQTLGQGPEFLTYFQNEAQLEKSRLLSDRFSAERPKGSFSTLEIQRTEQGDSAMYLCTSGRAYEQYFGPGTRLTVT.

The chain uses TRBV5-1 and TRBJ2-5; TRBD1 is a possible D gene (6 bases). V dropped 1 base and J dropped 2 bases, with 9 bases sitting between them. Germline V gene lookup returns CDR1 SGHRS and CDR2 YFSETQ. This CDR3 contains 14 residues. The CDR3 bases are TGCGCCAGCAGCTTGACAGGGACACAAGAGACCCAGTACTTC. This gives the protein CASSLTGTQETQYF. The full variable domain, in which reference TRBV5-1 and TRBJ2-5 provide the parts outside the CDR3, is KAGVTQTPRYLIKTRGQQVTLSCSPISGHRSVSWYQQTPGQGLQFLFEYFSETQRNKGNFPGRFSGRQFSNSRSEMNVSTLELGDSALYLCASSLTGTQETQYFGPGTRLLVL.

This sequence joins TRBV27 and TRBJ2-7; 9 positions agree with TRBD1. V gave up 3 bases and J gave up 7 bases; unmatched junction bases: 1. Germline values: CDR1 MNHEY, CDR2 SMNVEV (reference sequence). This CDR3 comprises 12 residues. The CDR3 spells CASSFGQGEQYF. The CDR3 DNA follows: TGTGCCAGCAGTTTTGGACAGGGGGAGCAGTACTTC.

The rearrangement links TRBV6-1 to TRBJ2-5; the match to TRBD1 covers 8 bases. Trimming removed 6 bases from V and 1 base from J; junction bases left unmatched: 1. Germline V gene lookup returns CDR1 MNHNS and CDR2 SASEGT. The CDR3 length is 13 residues. The CDR3 sequence: CASRGQGQETQYF. The CDR3 DNA reads as TGTGCCAGCAGAGGACAGGGCCAAGAGACCCAGTACTTC.

V is TRBV27 and J is TRBJ2-2; 10 bases are shared with TRBD1. CDR3 size: 18 residues. Germline lookup yields CDR1 MNHEY and CDR2 SMNVEV (reference sequence). V was pared by 5 bases and J by 1 base, with 10 bases of the junction left unmatched. CDR3 loop: CASSPGTGAFRNTGELFF. CDR3 DNA sequence: TGTGCCAGCAGTCCCGGGACAGGGGCCTTTCGGAACACCGGGGAGCTGTTTTTT.

The V call is TRBV7-2, the J call TRBJ2-5; 10 positions match TRBD1. Trimming at V came to 1 base and at J to 7 bases, leaving 12 bases not matched to a gene. CDR3 size: 17 residues. Germline V CDR1 and CDR2: SGHTA, FQGNSA. The CDR3 DNA reads as TGTGCCAGCAGCTTAGAGACAGGGGGCTCTGGCTGGCGGACCCAGTACTTC. This gives the protein CASSLETGGSGWRTQYF.

The chain uses TRBV19 and TRBJ1-5; D remains ambiguous. V was pared by 6 bases and J by 6 bases, with 12 bases between. Looked up from germline, CDR1 is LNHDA and CDR2 is SQIVND (reference sequence). This CDR3 region has 13 residues. CDR3 nucleotide sequence: TGTGCCAGTAGCCCAATATATAGTCAGCCCCAGCATTTT. It is translated as CASSPIYSQPQHF.

The chain uses TRBV7-2 and TRBJ2-3, with 8 nucleotides matching TRBD2. The CDR3 is 14 amino acids. Germline V gene sequence: CDR1 SGHTA, CDR2 FQGNSA. After removal of 8 bases from V and 3 bases from J, the junction contained 7 bases not matched to a gene. The CDR3 sequence is CASGRGAVTDTQYF. The CDR3 nucleotides are TGTGCCAGCGGGCGGGGGGCTGTGACAGATACGCAGTATTTT.

The chain combines TRBV29-1 with TRBJ2-1; TRBD2 matches 7 bases. The CDR3 is 16 residues long. Germline loops: CDR1 SQVTM, CDR2 ANQGSEA. With V trimmed by 4 bases and J by 3 bases, 12 bases remained unmatched. The DNA for the CDR3 is TGCAGCGTTGGGTCCAGCGGGGTCCCCAGCTACAATGAGCAGTTCTTC. Protein sequence: CSVGSSGVPSYNEQFF.

The chain carries TRBV2 and TRBJ2-5; the D gene is possibly TRBD1 (6 bases). The CDR3 covers 13 residues. V was pared by 9 bases and J by 2 bases, with 13 bases between. The V gene's germline CDR1 is SNHLY and CDR2 FYNNEI. The CDR3 sequence is CARGADYQETQYF. The CDR3 bases are TGTGCCAGGGGGGCCGACTATCAAGAGACCCAGTACTTC.

This chain connects TRBV6-5 to TRBJ1-2, with TRBD1 matching 7 bases. This CDR3 has 14 amino acids. The V and J ends lost 6 bases and 5 bases, in that order; junction bases with no gene match: 9. Germline-derived CDR1 and CDR2 are MNHEY and SVGAGI. The CDR3 nucleotides are TGTGCCAGCAGCCCAGGGACAGATTTGTATGGCTACACCTTC. Translation: CASSPGTDLYGYTF.

This chain connects TRBV25-1 to TRBJ2-3; 12 bases agree with TRBD1. Trimming removed 5 bases from V and 5 bases from J; junction bases left unmatched: 5. This CDR3 has 15 amino acids. From germline, CDR1 is MGHDK and CDR2 SYGVNS. The DNA of the CDR3 is TGTGCCAGCAGTCGGGACAGGGGGCAGCTAGATACGCAGTATTTT. As protein: CASSRDRGQLDTQYF.

The chain has TRBV5-1 and TRBJ1-4, with 9 bases lining up with TRBD1. The germline CDR1 and CDR2 sequences are SGHRS and YFSETQ. This CDR3 has 18 amino acids. V shed 4 bases, J shed 0 bases, and the junction held 10 bases outside the gene matches. The CDR3 sequence is CASSTRTGDLATNEKLFF. CDR3 DNA: TGCGCCAGCAGCACCCGGACAGGGGATCTCGCAACTAATGAAAAACTGTTTTTT.

V usage is TRBV25-1 and J usage is TRBJ2-5; 12 nucleotides line up with TRBD2. Trimming cost V 6 bases and J 4 bases; bases outside gene matches: 6. Germline V lookup: CDR1 MGHDK, CDR2 SYGVNS. The CDR3 is 15 amino acids. The chain's CDR3 is CASSLLAGGPETQYF. The CDR3 DNA sequence: TGTGCCAGCAGCCTCCTAGCGGGGGGGCCAGAGACCCAGTACTTC.

The chain uses TRBV28 and TRBJ2-1; the D gene is possibly TRBD1 (5 bases). The germline CDR1 and CDR2 sequences are MDHEN and SYDVKM. This CDR3 is built from 15 residues. Trimming removed 2 bases at V and 5 bases at J, with 13 bases between. CDR3 bases: TGTGCCAGCAGTTTACCAGAAGGGGTCCACAATGAGCAGTTCTTC. This translates into CASSLPEGVHNEQFF.

The rearrangement links TRBV7-9 to TRBJ1-3; D is unclear. Germline V gives CDR1 SEHNR, CDR2 FQNEAQ (reference sequence). The ends were cut back, 0 bases at V and 2 bases at J, with 2 bases in the middle. This CDR3 contains 13 residues. As DNA, the CDR3 is TGTGCCAGCAGCTTAGCCACTGGAAACACCATATATTTT. It translates to CASSLATGNTIYF.

This chain uses TRBV7-9 with TRBJ1-6; 11 bases align to TRBD1. V shed 5 bases, J shed 7 bases, and the junction held 4 bases outside the gene matches. CDR1 SEHNR and CDR2 FQNEAQ come from the germline V gene (reference sequence). The CDR3 extends over 15 amino acids. The CDR3 nucleotides are TGTGCCAGCAGCCCGGGACAGGGGGGGAATTCACCCCTCCACTTT. Its translation is CASSPGQGGNSPLHF. Full variable domain (rest looked up from reference TRBV7-9 and TRBJ1-6): DTGVSQNPRHKITKRGQNVTFRCDPISEHNRLYWYRQTLGQGPEFLTYFQNEAQLEKSRLLSDRFSAERPKGSFSTLEIQRTEQGDSAMYLCASSPGQGGNSPLHFGNGTRLTVT.

This clone appeared a few times. This sequence joins TRBV5-6 and TRBJ2-2; TRBD1 might be the D (5 bases). Germline CDR1 and CDR2: SGHDT and YYEEEE. V gave up 5 bases and J gave up 8 bases, with 16 bases separating them. The CDR3 runs to 14 residues. Here the CDR3 reads CASRQDSLYGELFF. DNA of the CDR3: TGTGCCAGCAGACAAGACAGTCTATATGGGGAGCTGTTTTTT.

As regards this clone: The sample has other DNA sequences that encode this CDR3 too. V usage is TRBV6-5 and J usage is TRBJ1-1, with D perhaps matching TRBD1 (5 bases). This CDR3 comprises 15 residues. Germline-derived CDR1 and CDR2 are MNHEY and SVGAGI. V was clipped by 2 bases and J by 0 bases, with 10 bases between them. The CDR3 nucleotides read TGTGCCAGCAGTTACCGGGCAGGGATGAACACTGAAGCTTTCTTT. This gives the protein CASSYRAGMNTEAFF.

This chain connects TRBV19 to TRBJ2-3; TRBD1 is a possible D gene (5 bases). Trimming removed 4 bases from V and 2 bases from J, with 10 bases in between. This CDR3 has 14 amino acids. CDR1 LNHDA and CDR2 SQIVND come from the germline V gene (reference sequence). CDR3 DNA: TGTGCCAGTAGTACAGGGATTTTCACAGATACGCAGTATTTT. It yields the protein CASSTGIFTDTQYF.

The CDR3 DNA reads as TGTGCCAGCAGCTTATTTCGGGGAGTCACAGATACGCAGTATTTT. Amino acid sequence: CASSLFRGVTDTQYF. V gene TRBV7-2 combines with J gene TRBJ2-3, with D perhaps TRBD2 (5 bases). This CDR3 is built from 15 residues. The germline CDR1 and CDR2 sequences are SGHTA and FQGNSA. V was pared by 2 bases and J by 2 bases, with 11 bases between.

The chain joins TRBV2 to TRBJ1-6, with TRBD1 identical over 8 bases. The CDR3 has 14 residues. Germline V gene sequence: CDR1 SNHLY, CDR2 FYNNEI. V lost 6 bases to trimming and J lost 10 bases; unmatched junction nucleotides: 8. CDR3 nucleotides: TGTGCCAGCAGGCCGACAGGGGAGCAATCACCCCTCCACTTT. It yields the protein CASRPTGEQSPLHF.

The gene calls are TRBV27 and TRBJ1-5; D gene ambiguous. In germline, CDR1 is MNHEY, CDR2 SMNVEV (reference sequence). Trimming took off 3 bases at V and 6 bases at J, with 9 bases between the two ends. This CDR3 has 13 amino acids. The CDR3 DNA sequence: TGTGCCAGCAGTTTTCGAGCCGCTCAGCCCCAGCATTTT. This codes for CASSFRAAQPQHF.

This chain links TRBV5-4 with TRBJ1-1, with D tentatively TRBD1 (5 bases). Germline lookup yields CDR1 SGHNT and CDR2 YYREEE (reference sequence). The CDR3 is 14 amino acids. Trimming stripped 4 bases from V and 5 bases from J, with 15 bases between. The CDR3 is CASSAAGGWTEAFF. DNA of the CDR3: TGTGCCAGCAGCGCTGCCGGGGGGTGGACTGAAGCTTTCTTT.